Listed below are T cell receptor beta chains from one sample, sequenced in a study of cytotoxic CD8 clonotypes in ibrutinib-treated CLL. Repertoires were generated with immunoSEQ multiplex PCR, while TCRdb's copy carries only in-frame clones and drops some. Of some 15,000 clones in the sample, 55% to 70% were seen once. Sequencing used PBMCs, obtained before ibrutinib treatment. The receptors derive from a human donor with chronic lymphocytic leukemia. Both conserved end residues are part of each CDR3. D genes are given only for firm matches. Rows may omit the clone size; those that give it use once, few, many or a size class.

D: -; J: TRBJ2-4; size: -; V: TRBV19; length: 14; DNA: TGTGCCAGTAGTTTCTATTTAGCCAAAAACATTCAGTACTTC; CDR3: CASSFYLAKNIQYF
D: -; J: TRBJ2-1; size: -; V: TRBV2; length: 13; DNA: TGTGCCAGCAGTGAAGTCGGGCAGGGGTTGCAGTTCTTC; CDR3: CASSEVGQGLQFF
D: -; J: TRBJ2-3; size: few; V: TRBV7-2; length: 18; DNA: TGTGCCAGCAGCTGGACCTGGGGGGAGCCGCCTAGCACAGATACGCAGTATTTT; CDR3: CASSWTWGEPPSTDTQYF
D: TRBD1; J: TRBJ2-3; size: once; V: TRBV5-1; length: 18; DNA: TGCGCCAGCAGCCTCATAATAATGGGACAGGGGGGGACAGATACGCAGTATTTT; CDR3: CASSLIIMGQGGTDTQYF
D: -; J: TRBJ2-1; size: -; V: TRBV6-5; length: 13; DNA: TGTGCCATCGGACCCTTCAAGCTTGGTGAGCAGTTCTTC; CDR3: CAIGPFKLGEQFF
D: TRBD1; J: TRBJ2-7; size: few; V: TRBV2; length: 13; DNA: TGTGCCAGCAATACAGGGGGAGCCTACGAGCAGTACTTC; CDR3: CASNTGGAYEQYF
D: -; J: TRBJ2-1; size: -; V: TRBV6-5; length: 16; DNA: TGTGCCAGCAGTTACCTCCCCGGAAGCTCCTACAATGAGCAGTTCTTC; CDR3: CASSYLPGSSYNEQFF
D: TRBD2; J: TRBJ2-4; size: -; V: TRBV27; length: 14; DNA: TGTGCCAGCAGTTTGACTAGCGTCGGGAACATTCAGTACTTC; CDR3: CASSLTSVGNIQYF
D: -; J: TRBJ2-5; size: few; V: TRBV5-1; length: 16; DNA: TGCGCCAGCAGCTTGGCCGGCGGCCGAGCCCAAGAGACCCAGTACTTC; CDR3: CASSLAGGRAQETQYF
D: -; J: TRBJ2-3; size: few; V: TRBV19; length: 14; DNA: TGTGCCAGTAGTAGGTGGGACCTCTCAGATACGCAGTATTTT; CDR3: CASSRWDLSDTQYF
D: -; J: TRBJ1-2; size: -; V: TRBV29-1; length: 13; DNA: TGCAGCGTTGGAAGAGACCCTAACTATGGCTACACCTTC; CDR3: CSVGRDPNYGYTF